This T cell receptor (beta chain) was obtained from a study of T cell repertoires in cytomegalovirus infection. On the study more broadly: Indications came from public TCR beta signatures; they pointed to CMV infection and to a matching HLA type.

This clonotype was seen ten or more times. The target antigen is unknown. TCRdb reanalysed the reads using MiXCR and keeps one entry per CDR3 protein. This table has around 210,000 distinct CDR3 sequences, roughly 6.5% appearing once. V was shortened by 0 bases and J by 0 bases, with 8 bases between the two germline ends. Germline lookup yields CDR1 SGHTA and CDR2 FQGNSA. CDR3 length: 15 residues. Study results and limitations: HLA-C-restricted CMV clonotypes gave the most frequent clonotype in two of eight donors. Of the TCR beta families, the public ones yielded a cumulative frequency that identified carriers of CMV plus the relevant HLA.

The sequence came from a human donor in good health (CMV status not recorded). Some clones in this sample may be carry-over from other donors' samples. The sequenced material came from PBMCs. J is TRBJ1-1 and V is TRBV7-2; TRBD1 might be the D (5 bases). For the CDR3, the DNA is TGTGCCAGCAGCTTAGCCCAGACAGTGAACACTGAAGCTTTCTTT. It specifies CASSLAQTVNTEAFF.